The next 13 T cell receptor beta chains were all read from a single sample in a study of type 1 regulatory T cells. Each CDR3 protein gets one entry after TCRdb re-called the reads with MiXCR. The data contain tens of thousands of distinct CDR3 sequences, roughly two thirds of them singletons. Their specific antigens are unknown. The sequenced sample consisted of cultured non-Tr1 T cells, either the whole culture or a sorted T cell fraction (not recorded which). These TCRs come from a human donor in good health.

The chain employs TRBV7-9 and TRBJ2-1, with 10 bases that match TRBD2. The junction had 4 bases not matched to a gene; V was cut back by 5 bases and J by 3 bases. The germline V gene has CDR1 SEHNR and CDR2 FQNEAQ (reference sequence). This CDR3 region has 15 residues. Here the CDR3 reads CASSALAGGYNEQFF. In DNA, the CDR3 is TGTGCCAGCAGCGCCTTAGCGGGAGGCTACAATGAGCAGTTCTTC. The full variable domain, its missing parts supplied by reference TRBV7-9 and TRBJ2-1, is DTGVSQNPRHKITKRGQNVTFRCDPISEHNRLYWYRQTLGQGPEFLTYFQNEAQLEKSRLLSDRFSAERPKGSFSTLEIQRTEQGDSAMYLCASSALAGGYNEQFFGPGTRLTVL.

This chain joins TRBV5-1 and TRBJ2-5; TRBD2 agrees at 14 bases. The CDR3 spans 17 residues. After removal of 4 bases from V and 4 bases from J, the junction contained 9 bases not matched to a gene. Germline CDR1 reads SGHRS; CDR2 reads YFSETQ. CDR3: CASSVGLAGVDRETQYF. CDR3 sequence (DNA): TGCGCCAGCAGCGTGGGACTAGCGGGAGTGGATCGAGAGACCCAGTACTTC.

V gene TRBV20-1 combines with J gene TRBJ2-1; TRBD2 aligns across 9 bases. This CDR3 spans 16 amino acids. Germline CDR1 DFQATT, CDR2 SNEGSKA (reference sequence). Losses at the gene ends were 5 bases for V and 7 bases for J; bases not matched to a gene: 15. In DNA form, the CDR3 reads TGCAGTGCTTCCTTTATAGGACTAGCGAAACTAAATGAGCAGTTCTTC. It is translated as CSASFIGLAKLNEQFF.

The genes are TRBV28 and TRBJ1-2, with D unresolved. Germline V lookup: CDR1 MDHEN, CDR2 SYDVKM. The ends were cut back, 6 bases at V and 7 bases at J, with 9 bases in the middle. This CDR3 contains 11 residues. CDR3 DNA sequence: TGTGCCAGCAGCCTGGGTCCTGGCTACACCTTC. Protein: CASSLGPGYTF.

This clonotype was detected a few times. J is TRBJ2-3 and V is TRBV5-1; D possibly corresponds to TRBD1 (6 bases). Looked up from germline, CDR1 is SGHRS and CDR2 is YFSETQ. Trimming took off 3 bases at V and 6 bases at J, with 8 bases between the two ends. This CDR3 has 12 residues. The CDR3 DNA follows: TGCGCCAGCAGCTGGGACACCGATACGCAGTATTTT. Protein: CASSWDTDTQYF.

This clonotype was counted a few times. The chain recombines TRBV19 with TRBJ1-1; D gene unclear. Germline V lookup: CDR1 LNHDA, CDR2 SQIVND (reference sequence). V dropped 4 bases and J dropped 1 base, with 10 bases sitting between them. The CDR3 contains 14 residues. In nucleotides, the CDR3 is TGTGCCAGTAGTACCTACCCAGGGAACACTGAAGCTTTCTTT. This translates into CASSTYPGNTEAFF.

This clonotype turned up a few times. The chain uses TRBV24-1 and TRBJ2-3; D possibly uses TRBD1 or TRBD2 (7 bases each). Germline V gives CDR1 KGHDR, CDR2 SFDVKD. V lost 4 bases to trimming and J lost 6 bases, with 19 bases between them. This CDR3 is 16 amino acids long. Here the CDR3 DNA reads TGTGCCACCAGTGAAACGCAGGGGGGGCTCGGGGATACGCAGTATTTT. It encodes CATSETQGGLGDTQYF.

The chain is built from TRBV5-1 and TRBJ2-1; D is unclear. The germline V gene encodes CDR1 SGHRS and CDR2 YFSETQ. This CDR3 contains 15 residues. V gave up 1 base and J gave up 0 bases, with 8 bases separating them. CDR3 in amino acids: CASSLSPYSYNEQFF. CDR3 DNA: TGCGCCAGCAGCTTGTCCCCCTACTCCTACAATGAGCAGTTCTTC. The full variable domain, in which reference TRBV5-1 and TRBJ2-1 provide the parts outside the CDR3, is KAGVTQTPRYLIKTRGQQVTLSCSPISGHRSVSWYQQTPGQGLQFLFEYFSETQRNKGNFPGRFSGRQFSNSRSEMNVSTLELGDSALYLCASSLSPYSYNEQFFGPGTRLTVL.

The sample holds a few counts of this clonotype. The chain uses TRBV7-3 and TRBJ1-6; perhaps TRBD1 as D (5 bases). There are 13 residues in the CDR3. V lost 5 bases and J 6 bases, leaving 8 bases between the germline ends. CDR1 and CDR2 from the germline V gene are SGHTA and FQGTGA. CDR3 sequence reads: CASSQDSNSPLHF. Here the CDR3 DNA reads TGTGCCAGCAGCCAAGACAGTAATTCACCCCTCCACTTT.

This clonotype occurred a few times. The chain joins TRBV5-1 to TRBJ2-3; D not resolved. The germline CDR1 and CDR2 sequences are SGHRS and YFSETQ. This CDR3 comprises 13 residues. Trimming shortened V by 0 bases and J by 4 bases, and 6 bases separated the two germline ends. The CDR3 is CASSLGYPDTQYF. The CDR3 DNA reads as TGCGCCAGCAGCTTGGGGTATCCAGATACGCAGTATTTT.

The gene calls are TRBV27 and TRBJ2-7; 8 bases fit TRBD2. The V and J ends lost 2 bases and 7 bases, in that order; junction bases with no gene match: 13. This CDR3 contains 16 residues. Germline assignment: CDR1 MNHEY and CDR2 SMNVEV (reference sequence). CDR3 bases: TGTGCCAGCAGTTTACTGAGGACTAGCCTTTTAGGAGAGCAGTACTTC. Its translation is CASSLLRTSLLGEQYF.

This clonotype was counted between two and nine times. The chain has TRBV20-1 and TRBJ1-2, with D tentatively TRBD1 (5 bases). Germline V gene lookup returns CDR1 DFQATT and CDR2 SNEGSKA (reference sequence). The CDR3 is 12 amino acids. The V end lost 3 bases, the J end lost 4 bases, and 9 bases lay between the germline ends. The CDR3 DNA follows: TGCAGTGCTAGTCAGGGACTCTATGGCTACACCTTC. It yields the protein CSASQGLYGYTF.

The genes are TRBV10-2 and TRBJ2-1; 8 bases align to TRBD2. V shed 8 bases and J 1 base; nucleotides not matched to a gene: 7. The germline V gene has CDR1 WSHSY and CDR2 SAAADI. The CDR3 totals 15 residues. The DNA for the CDR3 is TGCGCCAGCGGGGAGCGGGAGAGGTCCTACAATGAGCAGTTCTTC. This translates into CASGERERSYNEQFF.